This is a list of T cell receptor beta chains from one sample in a study of T cell repertoires in cytomegalovirus infection. TCRdb re-called the reads through MiXCR, storing one row per CDR3 protein. The sample lists 75,000 to 95,000 distinct CDR3 sequences, about 45% seen once, with just over 90% in the top ten. Which antigens these TCRs recognize remains unknown. Here the sequenced sample was CD8+ T cells from cultured PBMCs, taken from culture after CMV antigen stimulation. The receptors were sampled from a human donor in good health (CMV status not recorded). Some clones in this sample may be carry-over from other donors' samples. CDR3s include the opening cysteine and the closing phenylalanine or tryptophan. Each record gives: V gene, D gene, clone size, J gene, CDR3 protein, CDR3 DNA. A D gene is named only where the DNA matches it firmly. Clone size is stated in some rows and not others, as once, few, many or a class when expanded.

v_call: TRBV12-3/TRBV12-4; d_call: NA; clone_size: NA; j_call: TRBJ2-2; cdr3_aa: CASSHQNTGELFF; cdr3_nt: TGTGCCAGCAGTCACCAGAACACCGGGGAGCTGTTTTTT
v_call: TRBV12-3/TRBV12-4; d_call: NA; clone_size: NA; j_call: TRBJ1-5; cdr3_aa: CASRRSNQPQHF; cdr3_nt: TGTGCCAGCCGAAGGAGCAATCAGCCCCAGCATTTT
v_call: TRBV27; d_call: TRBD1; clone_size: NA; j_call: TRBJ1-4; cdr3_aa: CASSPRDRGNEKLFF; cdr3_nt: TGTGCCAGCAGCCCCCGGGACAGGGGTAATGAAAAACTGTTTTTT
v_call: TRBV4-1; d_call: NA; clone_size: NA; j_call: TRBJ1-2; cdr3_aa: CASSQDWPRYGYTF; cdr3_nt: TGCGCCAGCAGCCAAGATTGGCCGCGCTATGGCTACACCTTC
v_call: TRBV6-6; d_call: TRBD1; clone_size: NA; j_call: TRBJ1-1; cdr3_aa: CASSTLDRDMNTEAFF; cdr3_nt: TGTGCCAGCAGTACCCTGGACAGGGACATGAACACTGAAGCTTTCTTT
v_call: TRBV7-9; d_call: NA; clone_size: NA; j_call: TRBJ1-4; cdr3_aa: CASSLRGSTNEKLFF; cdr3_nt: TGTGCCAGCAGCTTAAGAGGGTCAACTAATGAAAAACTGTTTTTT
v_call: TRBV11-2; d_call: NA; clone_size: NA; j_call: TRBJ1-3; cdr3_aa: CASSLGRGLGNTIYF; cdr3_nt: TGTGCCAGCAGCTTAGGCAGGGGCCTGGGAAACACCATATATTTT
v_call: TRBV20-1; d_call: TRBD1; clone_size: NA; j_call: TRBJ1-2; cdr3_aa: CSARVPQAGGRVYGYTF; cdr3_nt: TGCAGTGCTAGAGTTCCTCAGGCAGGGGGAAGGGTCTATGGCTACACCTTC
v_call: TRBV27; d_call: TRBD2; clone_size: NA; j_call: TRBJ2-3; cdr3_aa: CASSRTSLDTQYF; cdr3_nt: TGTGCCAGCAGTCGGACTAGCCTGGATACGCAGTATTTT
v_call: TRBV7-6; d_call: NA; clone_size: NA; j_call: TRBJ2-3; cdr3_aa: CASSERIGTDTQYF; cdr3_nt: TGTGCCAGCAGCGAAAGGATAGGCACAGATACGCAGTATTTT
v_call: TRBV27; d_call: TRBD2; clone_size: few; j_call: TRBJ2-3; cdr3_aa: CASSLSIRTSGGGADTQYF; cdr3_nt: TGTGCCAGCAGTTTATCGATTCGGACTAGCGGGGGGGGAGCAGATACGCAGTATTTT
v_call: TRBV6-6; d_call: NA; clone_size: NA; j_call: TRBJ1-4; cdr3_aa: CASSRAWDLGEKLFF; cdr3_nt: TGTGCCAGCAGCAGGGCCTGGGACCTGGGAGAAAAACTGTTTTTT
v_call: TRBV6-6; d_call: TRBD1; clone_size: NA; j_call: TRBJ1-1; cdr3_aa: CASPKPRDRANTEAFF; cdr3_nt: TGTGCCAGTCCAAAGCCCCGGGACAGAGCGAACACTGAAGCTTTCTTT
v_call: TRBV12-3/TRBV12-4; d_call: NA; clone_size: NA; j_call: TRBJ2-2; cdr3_aa: CASRGRDRHTGELFF; cdr3_nt: TGTGCCAGCAGGGGGAGGGACAGGCACACCGGGGAGCTGTTTTTT
v_call: TRBV7-3; d_call: NA; clone_size: NA; j_call: TRBJ2-1; cdr3_aa: CASSTPSGPVSYNEQFF; cdr3_nt: TGTGCCAGCAGCACACCTTCGGGACCTGTCTCCTACAATGAGCAGTTCTTC
v_call: TRBV19; d_call: NA; clone_size: few; j_call: TRBJ1-5; cdr3_aa: CASSPGHAAAQPQHF; cdr3_nt: TGTGCCAGTAGCCCGGGACACGCCGCCGCCCAGCCCCAGCATTTT
v_call: TRBV12-3/TRBV12-4; d_call: TRBD1; clone_size: few; j_call: TRBJ1-5; cdr3_aa: CASSPPGTGVQPQHF; cdr3_nt: TGTGCCAGCAGTCCCCCCGGGACAGGGGTTCAGCCCCAGCATTTT
v_call: TRBV14; d_call: NA; clone_size: few; j_call: TRBJ2-2; cdr3_aa: CASSQEFQIGELFF; cdr3_nt: TGTGCCAGCAGCCAAGAGTTCCAGATCGGGGAGCTGTTTTTT
v_call: TRBV28; d_call: TRBD1; clone_size: few; j_call: TRBJ1-5; cdr3_aa: CAARTGADGNQPQHF; cdr3_nt: TGTGCCGCCCGGACAGGAGCAGATGGCAATCAGCCCCAGCATTTT
v_call: TRBV7-6; d_call: NA; clone_size: NA; j_call: TRBJ2-7; cdr3_aa: CASSLSDSYEQYF; cdr3_nt: TGTGCCAGCAGCTTAAGCGACAGCTACGAGCAGTACTTC
v_call: TRBV4-1; d_call: TRBD2; clone_size: NA; j_call: TRBJ2-3; cdr3_aa: CASSLSASGSEADTQYF; cdr3_nt: TGCGCCAGCAGCCTTTCCGCCAGCGGGAGTGAGGCAGATACGCAGTATTTT
v_call: TRBV11-1; d_call: TRBD1; clone_size: NA; j_call: TRBJ2-1; cdr3_aa: CASSFGQGPPYNEQFF; cdr3_nt: TGTGCCAGCAGCTTTGGACAGGGACCTCCCTACAATGAGCAGTTCTTC
v_call: TRBV7-6; d_call: NA; clone_size: NA; j_call: TRBJ1-2; cdr3_aa: CASSLTGGSDGYTF; cdr3_nt: TGTGCCAGCAGCCTTACCGGGGGTAGCGATGGCTACACCTTC